Each of the 21 T cell receptor beta chains below was sequenced from the same sample in a study of T-cell memory formation after mild COVID-19. TCRdb reprocessed the 5' RACE reads with MiXCR, giving one entry per CDR3 protein. The top ten clones hold approximately 8.4% of a sample with 500,000 to 650,000 distinct CDR3 sequences, about a fifth of them seen once. Sequencing was carried out using PBMCs or a T cell subset sorted from them (not recorded which). The source is an adult woman who had mild COVID-19 (a few samples of this study predate the infection). Cell type and time point are not known.

This chain connects TRBV5-1 to TRBJ1-5; TRBD1 matches at 7 bases. The CDR3 has 14 amino acids. Germline CDR1 and CDR2: SGHRS and YFSETQ. Losses at the gene ends were 4 bases for V and 1 base for J; bases not matched to a gene: 2. The DNA of the CDR3 is TGCGCCAGCAGCACGGGACAGAGCAATCAGCCCCAGCATTTT. Translation: CASSTGQSNQPQHF.

This clonotype was recorded a few times. The rearrangement uses TRBV25-1 and TRBJ2-5; D is perhaps TRBD2 (5 bases). CDR1 and CDR2 (germline): MGHDK, SYGVNS. The V end lost 2 bases, the J end lost 2 bases, and 12 bases lay between the germline ends. The CDR3 covers 15 residues. CDR3 bases: TGTGCCAGCAGTGAAGGTGGGAGACGACAAGAGACCCAGTACTTC. Encoded protein: CASSEGGRRQETQYF.

The rearrangement links TRBV9 to TRBJ2-6; TRBD1 might be the D (6 bases). The CDR3 has 15 amino acids. In germline, CDR1 is SGDLS, CDR2 YYNGEE. Trimming left V 0 bases short and J 3 bases short, with 7 bases between. DNA of the CDR3: TGTGCCAGCAGCGTAGAAGGGGGTGGGGCCAACGTCCTGACTTTC. Encoded protein: CASSVEGGGANVLTF.

The chain joins TRBV20-1 to TRBJ1-2; 7 bases are shared with TRBD1. CDR3 length: 15 residues. Unmatched junction bases numbered 9, after V lost 0 bases and J lost 5 bases. Germline V CDR1 and CDR2: DFQATT, SNEGSKA (reference sequence). The CDR3 DNA reads TGCAGTGCTAGAGATAGACAGGGCCGTCTTTATGGCTACACCTTC. Amino acid sequence: CSARDRQGRLYGYTF.

This clonotype showed up just a few times. The CDR3 protein is CASSLTLRDNQETQYF. In DNA, the CDR3 is TGTGCCAGCAGCCTCACCCTCCGGGACAACCAAGAGACCCAGTACTTC. The J gene is TRBJ2-5, the V gene TRBV12-3 or TRBV12-4; the D gene is possibly TRBD1 (6 bases). This CDR3 spans 16 amino acids. V dropped 6 bases and J dropped 0 bases, with 17 bases sitting between them.

In its sample, this clonotype was seen many times. V and J are TRBV7-2 and TRBJ2-2, with 9 bases identical to TRBD2. Germline V CDR1 and CDR2: SGHTA, FQGNSA. This CDR3 has 13 amino acids. Losses at the gene ends were 6 bases for V and 5 bases for J; bases not matched to a gene: 1. The CDR3 nucleotides read TGTGCCAGCAGGACTAGCGGAACCGGGGAGCTGTTTTTT. Protein product: CASRTSGTGELFF.

In this sample, this clonotype turned up many times. V gene TRBV12-3 or TRBV12-4 combines with J gene TRBJ2-5; maybe TRBD2 (6 bases). Trimming removed 6 bases from V and 1 base from J, with 9 bases in between. The CDR3 spans 13 residues. The CDR3 loop reads CASSLSGQETQYF. The CDR3 bases are TGTGCCAGCAGCCTTAGCGGCCAAGAGACCCAGTACTTC.

The chain recombines TRBV6-1 with TRBJ2-5; D possibly corresponds to TRBD2 (6 bases). This CDR3 contains 13 residues. Trimming pared 8 bases from V and 5 bases from J, leaving 15 bases between. In germline, CDR1 is MNHNS, CDR2 SASEGT. The CDR3 coding sequence is TGTGCCAGCCTGAGGAGGGGCGCGGAGACCCAGTACTTC. Residues: CASLRRGAETQYF.

This clonotype has just a few counts. This CDR3 reads CASSEALEVKQYF. The CDR3 DNA follows: TGTGCCAGCAGTGAAGCGCTAGAGGTTAAGCAGTACTTC. The rearrangement uses TRBV2 and TRBJ2-7; D unresolved. Germline assignment: CDR1 SNHLY and CDR2 FYNNEI. The CDR3 runs 13 residues. Trimming stripped 0 bases from V and 8 bases from J, with 11 bases between.

The rearrangement uses TRBV20-1 and TRBJ1-6, with unresolved D. V lost 0 bases to trimming and J lost 5 bases, with 11 bases between them. The germline CDR1 and CDR2 sequences are DFQATT and SNEGSKA (reference sequence). There are 15 residues in the CDR3. CDR3 sequence (DNA): TGCAGTGCTAGAGATCCCAGACGGGATAATTCACCCCTCCACTTT. This gives the protein CSARDPRRDNSPLHF.

The chain combines TRBV13 with TRBJ2-7; TRBD2 is a possible D gene (5 bases). CDR1 is PRHDT, CDR2 FYEKMQ, per germline (reference sequence). The V and J ends lost 5 bases and 2 bases respectively, with 16 bases between them. This CDR3 comprises 15 residues. CDR3 region: CASSTRLGSPYEQYF. The CDR3 DNA reads as TGTGCCAGCAGCACGCGGCTTGGGAGTCCCTACGAGCAGTACTTC.

This clonotype was found a few times. The chain uses TRBV29-1 and TRBJ2-7, with a tentative D call TRBD2 (6 bases). Trimming shortened V by 7 bases and J by 0 bases, and 10 bases separated the two germline ends. The V gene's germline CDR1 is SQVTM and CDR2 ANQGSEA. The CDR3 runs 12 residues. The chain's CDR3 is CSAQGGSYEQYF. In DNA, the CDR3 is TGCAGCGCCCAGGGAGGCTCCTACGAGCAGTACTTC.

V and J are TRBV7-6 and TRBJ2-7; 8 bases align to TRBD1. The CDR3 runs 15 residues. Germline CDR1 SGHVS, CDR2 FNYEAQ. The trim removed 5 bases at V and 2 bases at J, leaving 8 bases unmatched. The CDR3 coding sequence is TGTGCCAGCAGCGCACGACAGGGGAAGGCCTACGAGCAGTACTTC. It yields the protein CASSARQGKAYEQYF.

This clonotype was recorded only once. The J gene is TRBJ2-5, the V gene TRBV30, with TRBD1 matching 11 bases. CDR3 length: 16 residues. After removal of 3 bases from V and 1 base from J, the junction contained 7 bases not matched to a gene. Germline CDR1 is GTSNPN and CDR2 is SVGIG (reference sequence). The CDR3 coding sequence is TGTGCCTGGAGCGCGGGGACAGGGGGGCTCCAAGAGACCCAGTACTTC. This sequence encodes CAWSAGTGGLQETQYF.

V usage is TRBV4-1 and J usage is TRBJ2-1; 12 bases are shared with TRBD2. V shed 7 bases and J 8 bases; nucleotides not matched to a gene: 15. Germline assignment: CDR1 MGHRA and CDR2 YSYEKL. This CDR3 is built from 17 residues. The CDR3 sequence: CASTPHLTSGGRDEQFF. The CDR3 DNA follows: TGCGCCAGCACCCCGCACCTGACTAGCGGGGGCCGCGATGAGCAGTTCTTC.

The chain uses TRBV15 and TRBJ1-1; no definite D call. V lost 1 base to trimming and J lost 4 bases, with 7 bases between them. Germline V gene data show CDR1 as LNHNV and CDR2 as YYDKDF (reference sequence). The CDR3 runs to 13 residues. CDR3 nucleotide sequence: TGTGCCACCAGCAGAGCTATGGGCACTGAAGCTTTCTTT. Residues: CATSRAMGTEAFF.

This clonotype was observed a handful of times. The rearrangement joins TRBV6-6 to TRBJ2-2, with D perhaps assigned TRBD1 or TRBD2 (5 bases each). CDR1 and CDR2 (germline): MNHNY, SVGAGI (reference sequence). The CDR3 totals 17 residues. V was pared by 0 bases and J by 5 bases, with 16 bases between. The CDR3 region is CASSYSNEGPVTGELFF. In DNA form, the CDR3 reads TGTGCCAGCAGTTACTCGAATGAGGGGCCAGTAACCGGGGAGCTGTTTTTT.

This clonotype was counted many times. The chain employs TRBV12-3 or TRBV12-4 and TRBJ2-5; D is uncertain. The germline V and J ends were trimmed by 0 bases and 5 bases, with 7 bases remaining between them. The CDR3 spans 13 residues. The CDR3 loop is CASSLAGRETQYF. CDR3 bases: TGTGCCAGCAGTTTAGCCGGCAGGGAGACCCAGTACTTC.

The chain recombines TRBV5-5 with TRBJ1-1; D may be TRBD1 (6 bases). The CDR3 runs 15 residues. CDR1 and CDR2 from the germline V gene are SGHKS and YYEKEE (reference sequence). Trimming took 4 bases from V and 4 from J, leaving 17 bases between them. DNA of the CDR3: TGTGCCAGCAGCCGACCGTTGGGGGCGAGCACTGAAGCTTTCTTT. Translating gives CASSRPLGASTEAFF. Full variable domain (missing parts from reference TRBV5-5 and TRBJ1-1): DAGVTQSPTHLIKTRGQQVTLRCSPISGHKSVSWYQQVLGQGPQFIFQYYEKEERGRGNFPDRFSARQFPNYSSELNVNALLLGDSALYLCASSRPLGASTEAFFGQGTRLTVV.

The V call is TRBV6-5, the J call TRBJ2-7; no reliable D call. The CDR3 is made up of 15 amino acids. V lost 2 bases to trimming and J lost 0 bases, with 11 bases between them. Germline-derived CDR1 and CDR2 are MNHEY and SVGAGI. In nucleotides, the CDR3 is TGTGCCAGCAGTTACCAGACTTTCGACTCCTACGAGCAGTACTTC. Amino acids: CASSYQTFDSYEQYF.

The chain links TRBV24-1 to TRBJ1-5; D call uncertain. The V and J ends lost 3 bases and 7 bases respectively, with 12 bases between them. Germline V gene lookup returns CDR1 KGHDR and CDR2 SFDVKD. This CDR3 is 14 amino acids long. The CDR3 DNA reads as TGTGCCACCAGTGATGATGGGGTAAAGCAGCCCCAGCATTTT. This encodes CATSDDGVKQPQHF.